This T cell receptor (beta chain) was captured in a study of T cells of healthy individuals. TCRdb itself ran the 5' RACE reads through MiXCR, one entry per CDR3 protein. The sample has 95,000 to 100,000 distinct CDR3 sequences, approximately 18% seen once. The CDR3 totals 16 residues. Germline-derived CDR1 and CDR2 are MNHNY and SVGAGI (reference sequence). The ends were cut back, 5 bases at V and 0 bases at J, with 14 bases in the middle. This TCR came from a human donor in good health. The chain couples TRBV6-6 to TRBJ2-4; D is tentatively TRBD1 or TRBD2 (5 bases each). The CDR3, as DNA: TGTGCCAGCAGTGCTCCGGGACCGCTAGCCAAAAACATTCAGTACTTC. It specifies CASSAPGPLAKNIQYF.